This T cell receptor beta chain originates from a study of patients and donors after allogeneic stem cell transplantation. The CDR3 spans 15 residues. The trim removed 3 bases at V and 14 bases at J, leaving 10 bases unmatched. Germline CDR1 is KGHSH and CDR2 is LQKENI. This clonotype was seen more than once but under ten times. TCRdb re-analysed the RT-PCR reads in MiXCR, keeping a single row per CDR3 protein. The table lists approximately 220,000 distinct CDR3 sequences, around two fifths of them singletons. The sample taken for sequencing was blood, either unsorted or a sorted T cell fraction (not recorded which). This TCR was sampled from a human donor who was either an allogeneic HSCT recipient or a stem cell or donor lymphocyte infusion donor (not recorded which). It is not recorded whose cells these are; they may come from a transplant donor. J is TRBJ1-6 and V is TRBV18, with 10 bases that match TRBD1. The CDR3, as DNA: TGTGCCAGCTCACCCATCCCGGGACAGGGGATCTCCCTCCACTTT. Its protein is CASSPIPGQGISLHF.